This TCR beta chain was recovered during a study of beta chain features in type 1 diabetes. The isolated RNA, all of it, was reverse transcribed, so expressed TCRB transcripts were what got sequenced. Here immunoSEQ multiplex PCR was the method, and the copy in TCRdb shows in-frame clones only, minus some. The data contain 90,000 to 110,000 clones, almost 40% of them singletons. Germline trimming cut 3 bases from V and 0 bases from J; bases unmatched to any gene: 8. The CDR3 consists of 18 residues. Per the germline V gene, CDR1 is SGHTA and CDR2 is FQGNSA. Study results and limitations: PCR, the amplification step, might favor shorter templates, equally in patients and controls. There were fewer insertions and more deletions at the VDJ junctions of type 1 diabetes patients.

With respect to this clone: Its antigen is unknown.

The specimen sequenced was stem cell memory CD4+ T cells from blood. This sequence originates from a woman younger than 30 in good health. The gene calls are TRBV7-2 and TRBJ1-4; 9 bases are shared with TRBD1. CDR3 nucleotides: TGTGCCAGCAGCTTCCGGGACAGGGCTTGGGCAACTAATGAAAAACTGTTTTTT. The encoded protein is CASSFRDRAWATNEKLFF.